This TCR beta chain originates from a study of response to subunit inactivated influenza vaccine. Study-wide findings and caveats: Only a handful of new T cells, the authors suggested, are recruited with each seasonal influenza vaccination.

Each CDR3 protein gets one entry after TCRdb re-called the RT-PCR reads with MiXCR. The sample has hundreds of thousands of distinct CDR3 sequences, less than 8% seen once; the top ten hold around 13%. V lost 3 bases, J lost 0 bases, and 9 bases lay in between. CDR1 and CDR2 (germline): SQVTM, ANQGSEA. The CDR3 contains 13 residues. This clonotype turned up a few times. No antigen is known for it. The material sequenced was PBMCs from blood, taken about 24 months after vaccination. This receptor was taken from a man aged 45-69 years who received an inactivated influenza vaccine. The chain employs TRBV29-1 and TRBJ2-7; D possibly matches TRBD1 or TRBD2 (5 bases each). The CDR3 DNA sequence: TGCAGCGTTGATGACGGGACCTCCTACGAGCAGTACTTC. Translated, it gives CSVDDGTSYEQYF.